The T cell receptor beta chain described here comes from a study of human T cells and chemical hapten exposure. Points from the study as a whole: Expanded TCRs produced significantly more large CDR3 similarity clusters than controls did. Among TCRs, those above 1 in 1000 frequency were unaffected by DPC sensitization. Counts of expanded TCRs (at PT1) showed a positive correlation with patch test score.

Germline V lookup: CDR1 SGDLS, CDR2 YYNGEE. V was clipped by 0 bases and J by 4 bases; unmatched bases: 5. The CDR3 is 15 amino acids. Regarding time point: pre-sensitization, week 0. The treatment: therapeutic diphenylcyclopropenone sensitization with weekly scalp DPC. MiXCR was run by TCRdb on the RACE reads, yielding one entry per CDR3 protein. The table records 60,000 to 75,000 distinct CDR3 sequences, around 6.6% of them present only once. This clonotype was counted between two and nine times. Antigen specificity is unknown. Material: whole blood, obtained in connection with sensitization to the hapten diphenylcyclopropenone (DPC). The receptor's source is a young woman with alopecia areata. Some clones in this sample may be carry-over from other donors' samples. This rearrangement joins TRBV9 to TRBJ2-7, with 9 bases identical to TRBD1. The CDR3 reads CASSVETGGTYEQYF. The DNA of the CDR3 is TGTGCCAGCAGCGTAGAGACAGGGGGAACATACGAGCAGTACTTC.